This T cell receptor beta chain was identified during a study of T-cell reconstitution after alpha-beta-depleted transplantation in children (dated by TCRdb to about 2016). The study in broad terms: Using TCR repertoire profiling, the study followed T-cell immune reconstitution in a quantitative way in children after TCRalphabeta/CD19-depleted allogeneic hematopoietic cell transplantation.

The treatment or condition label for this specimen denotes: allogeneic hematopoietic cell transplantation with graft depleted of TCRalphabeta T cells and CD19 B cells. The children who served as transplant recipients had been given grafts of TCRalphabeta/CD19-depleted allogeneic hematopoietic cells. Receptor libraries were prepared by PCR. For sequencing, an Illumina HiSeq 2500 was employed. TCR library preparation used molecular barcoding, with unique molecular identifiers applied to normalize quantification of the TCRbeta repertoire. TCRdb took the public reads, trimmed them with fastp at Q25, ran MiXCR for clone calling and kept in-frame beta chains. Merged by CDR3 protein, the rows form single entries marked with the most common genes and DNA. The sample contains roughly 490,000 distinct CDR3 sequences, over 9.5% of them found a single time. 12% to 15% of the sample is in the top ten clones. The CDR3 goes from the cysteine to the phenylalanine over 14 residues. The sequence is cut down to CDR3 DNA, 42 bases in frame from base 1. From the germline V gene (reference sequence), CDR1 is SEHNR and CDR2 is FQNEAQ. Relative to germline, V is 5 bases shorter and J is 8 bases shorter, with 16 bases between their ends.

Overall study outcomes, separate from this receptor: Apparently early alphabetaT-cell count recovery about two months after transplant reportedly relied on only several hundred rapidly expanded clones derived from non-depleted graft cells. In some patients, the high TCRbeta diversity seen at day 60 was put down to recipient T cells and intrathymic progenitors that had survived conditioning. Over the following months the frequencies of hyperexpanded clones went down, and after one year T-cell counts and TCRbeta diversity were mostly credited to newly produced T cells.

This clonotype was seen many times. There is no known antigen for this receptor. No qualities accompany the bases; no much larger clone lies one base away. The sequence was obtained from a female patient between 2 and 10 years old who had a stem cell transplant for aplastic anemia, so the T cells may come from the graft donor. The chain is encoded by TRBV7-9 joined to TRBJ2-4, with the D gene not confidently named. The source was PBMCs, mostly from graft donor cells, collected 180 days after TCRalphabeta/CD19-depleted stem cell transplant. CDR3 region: CASSPDESADIQYF. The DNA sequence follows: TGTGCCAGCAGCCCCGATGAGTCGGCAGACATTCAGTACTTC.